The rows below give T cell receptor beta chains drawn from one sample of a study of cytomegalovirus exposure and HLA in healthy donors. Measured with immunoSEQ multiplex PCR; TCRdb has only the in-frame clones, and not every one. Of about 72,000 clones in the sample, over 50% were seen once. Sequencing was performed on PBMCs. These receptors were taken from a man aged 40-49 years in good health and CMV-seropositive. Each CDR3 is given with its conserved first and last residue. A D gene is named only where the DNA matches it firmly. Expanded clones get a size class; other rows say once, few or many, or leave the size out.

CDR3 DNA: TGTGCCTGGAGTGTGGTGGGCAACGAGCAGTACTTC
CDR3 protein: CAWSVVGNEQYF
clone size: NA
V gene: TRBV30
J gene: TRBJ2-7
D gene: NA

CDR3 DNA: TGTGCCAGTGATCCTGTGGGGGGGGAGACCCAGTACTTC
CDR3 protein: CASDPVGGETQYF
clone size: few
V gene: TRBV2
J gene: TRBJ2-5
D gene: TRBD2

CDR3 DNA: TGCGCCAGCAGTTACTCAGGGGTTGATGAAAAACTGTTTTTT
CDR3 protein: CASSYSGVDEKLFF
clone size: few
V gene: TRBV5-1
J gene: TRBJ1-4
D gene: NA

CDR3 DNA: TGTGCCTGGGGCAACAACCTGGAGACTGAAGCTTTCTTT
CDR3 protein: CAWGNNLETEAFF
clone size: NA
V gene: TRBV30
J gene: TRBJ1-1
D gene: NA

CDR3 DNA: TGTGCTAGTGTCTCTTCGGGGACACTCTATGGCTACACCTTC
CDR3 protein: CASVSSGTLYGYTF
clone size: NA
V gene: TRBV12-5
J gene: TRBJ1-2
D gene: NA

CDR3 DNA: TGTGCCAGCAGCTTAACCCGGGACAACCAAGAGACCCAGTACTTC
CDR3 protein: CASSLTRDNQETQYF
clone size: NA
V gene: TRBV7-2
J gene: TRBJ2-5
D gene: NA

CDR3 DNA: TGTGCCAGCAGTGGTAGGGGACAGGGGTCCACAAATGAGCAGTTCTTC
CDR3 protein: CASSGRGQGSTNEQFF
clone size: NA
V gene: TRBV6-1
J gene: TRBJ2-1
D gene: TRBD1

CDR3 DNA: TGTGCCAGCAGTTCCCAGGGGAACACTGAAGCTTTCTTT
CDR3 protein: CASSSQGNTEAFF
clone size: few
V gene: TRBV6-5
J gene: TRBJ1-1
D gene: NA

CDR3 DNA: TGTGCCAGCAGTTTTAGCGGGGGGGCCGGCGGGGAGCTGTTTTTT
CDR3 protein: CASSFSGGAGGELFF
clone size: NA
V gene: TRBV6-5
J gene: TRBJ2-2
D gene: TRBD2

CDR3 DNA: TGTGCCAGCAGCTTCGGACAGGGCTATGGCTACACCTTC
CDR3 protein: CASSFGQGYGYTF
clone size: NA
V gene: TRBV7-3
J gene: TRBJ1-2
D gene: TRBD1

CDR3 DNA: TGCGCCAGCAGCACCGGCCCTAGTGGCTATGGCTACACCTTC
CDR3 protein: CASSTGPSGYGYTF
clone size: NA
V gene: TRBV5-1
J gene: TRBJ1-2
D gene: NA

CDR3 DNA: TGCGCCAGCAGCTTGGGACAGGGGGCGGGCGGCTACACCTTC
CDR3 protein: CASSLGQGAGGYTF
clone size: NA
V gene: TRBV5-1
J gene: TRBJ1-2
D gene: TRBD1

CDR3 DNA: TGTGCCAGTGAGCCGGGGGTAAACCAAGAGACCCAGTACTTC
CDR3 protein: CASEPGVNQETQYF
clone size: NA
V gene: TRBV7-8
J gene: TRBJ2-5
D gene: NA

CDR3 DNA: TGTGCCTGGAGTATAAGGACAGACCCCTATGGCTACACCTTC
CDR3 protein: CAWSIRTDPYGYTF
clone size: NA
V gene: TRBV30
J gene: TRBJ1-2
D gene: NA

CDR3 DNA: TGTGCCGGAATTAACAGGGAAGTGACGACTGAAGCTTTCTTT
CDR3 protein: CAGINREVTTEAFF
clone size: once
V gene: TRBV7-9
J gene: TRBJ1-1
D gene: NA

CDR3 DNA: TGTGCCAGCAGCCCGACAGGCCAGGGACACTTCTACGAGCAGTACTTC
CDR3 protein: CASSPTGQGHFYEQYF
clone size: NA
V gene: TRBV11-2
J gene: TRBJ2-7
D gene: NA

CDR3 DNA: TGTGCCAGTAGGTCGGGCTCCTATAATTCACCCCTCCACTTT
CDR3 protein: CASRSGSYNSPLHF
clone size: NA
V gene: TRBV19
J gene: TRBJ1-6
D gene: NA

CDR3 DNA: TGTGCCAGCAGTCTAAACCGGGAAAAAGGCTCCTACGAGCAGTACTTC
CDR3 protein: CASSLNREKGSYEQYF
clone size: NA
V gene: TRBV28
J gene: TRBJ2-7
D gene: NA

CDR3 DNA: TGTGCCAGCAGATCCGGGACAGGGGGCGCGAGGTGTAGCACTGAAGCTTTCTTT
CDR3 protein: CASRSGTGGARCSTEAFF
clone size: few
V gene: TRBV21-1
J gene: TRBJ1-1
D gene: NA

CDR3 DNA: TGTGCCAGCAGTAAAACTCTTCTAGCGCGGGGGGTCTTCTACGAGCAGTACTTC
CDR3 protein: CASSKTLLARGVFYEQYF
clone size: NA
V gene: TRBV2
J gene: TRBJ2-7
D gene: TRBD2

CDR3 DNA: TGTGCTAGCAGCCCACAGACCCTCTATTCGGCCGGGACAAAATGTTTTCAGCCCCAGCATTTT
CDR3 protein: CASSPQTLYSAGTKCFQPQHF
clone size: NA
V gene: TRBV7-7
J gene: TRBJ1-5
D gene: NA

CDR3 DNA: TGTGCCAGCGCCCCCTCCCGGGGGATTACCTACAATGAGCAGTTCTTC
CDR3 protein: CASAPSRGITYNEQFF
clone size: NA
V gene: TRBV2
J gene: TRBJ2-1
D gene: NA